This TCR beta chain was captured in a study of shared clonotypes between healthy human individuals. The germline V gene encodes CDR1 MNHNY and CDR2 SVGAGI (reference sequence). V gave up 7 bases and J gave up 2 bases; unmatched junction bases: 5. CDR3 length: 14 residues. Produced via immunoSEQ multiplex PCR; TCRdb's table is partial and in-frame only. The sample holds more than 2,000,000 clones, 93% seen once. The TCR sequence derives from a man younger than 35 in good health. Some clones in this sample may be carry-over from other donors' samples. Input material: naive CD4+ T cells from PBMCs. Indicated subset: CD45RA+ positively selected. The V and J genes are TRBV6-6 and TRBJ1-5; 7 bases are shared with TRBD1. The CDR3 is CASTGTAGNQPQHF. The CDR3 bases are TGTGCCAGCACTGGGACAGCAGGCAATCAGCCCCAGCATTTT.